Each of the 29 T cell receptor beta chains below was sequenced from the same sample in a study of identical twins' blood T cells. TCRdb reprocessed the 5' RACE reads with MiXCR, giving one entry per CDR3 protein. The repertoire holds around 380,000 distinct CDR3 sequences, with 25% to 35% as singletons. Sample: PBMCs. The receptors derive from a woman aged 18-55 years in good health.

This clonotype occurred a few times. An end of the junction differs from the germline gene, which may be a read error. The V and J genes are TRBV7-7 and TRBJ1-4, with TRBD1 matching over 8 bases. The CDR3 length is 15 residues. The V gene's germline CDR1 is SSHAT and CDR2 FNYEAQ (reference sequence). The CDR3 DNA reads TGTGCTAGCAGCCTGGACAGGGCAAGAGGAGAAAAACTGTTTTTT. Amino acids: CASSLDRARGEKLFF.

This clonotype was counted at least ten times. J is TRBJ1-1 and V is TRBV29-1; weak D call: TRBD1 (5 bases). CDR1 and CDR2 from the germline V gene are SQVTM and ANQGSEA. V shed 5 bases and J shed 4 bases, with 17 bases lying between them. The CDR3 has 14 residues. In DNA form, the CDR3 reads TGCAGCGTTATAAAGACCCTAAGGGGCACTGAAGCTTTCTTT. This sequence encodes CSVIKTLRGTEAFF.

This clonotype was seen only a few times. The chain links TRBV20-1 to TRBJ2-3; the match to TRBD2 covers 7 bases. V trimming: 5 bases; J trimming: 4 bases; junction bases outside the gene matches: 12. The germline gives CDR1 DFQATT, CDR2 SNEGSKA (reference sequence). This CDR3 has 15 amino acids. The CDR3 DNA follows: TGCAGTGCTCATCGGCCGGGAGGACCCCCAGATACGCAGTATTTT. Its protein is CSAHRPGGPPDTQYF.

This clonotype was seen a handful of times. The chain is built from TRBV18 and TRBJ1-5, with D perhaps TRBD1 (5 bases). Trimming cost V 3 bases and J 1 base, with 13 bases left between them. The CDR3 covers 16 residues. Germline V lookup: CDR1 KGHSH, CDR2 LQKENI. The CDR3, as DNA: TGTGCCAGCTCACCCTACCAGGGAGAGAGCAATCAGCCCCAGCATTTT. Its protein is CASSPYQGESNQPQHF.

The V call is TRBV7-9, the J call TRBJ1-2, with D possibly being TRBD1 (5 bases). The CDR3 runs to 14 residues. The V end lost 1 base, the J end lost 7 bases, and 13 bases lay between the germline ends. Germline V gene sequence: CDR1 SEHNR, CDR2 FQNEAQ (reference sequence). The DNA of the CDR3 is TGTGCCAGCAGCTTAGTCCCTCCGGGGGTTGGCTACACCTTC. It is translated as CASSLVPPGVGYTF. The whole variable domain, filled in from reference TRBV7-9 and TRBJ1-2, reads DTGVSQNPRHKITKRGQNVTFRCDPISEHNRLYWYRQTLGQGPEFLTYFQNEAQLEKSRLLSDRFSAERPKGSFSTLEIQRTEQGDSAMYLCASSLVPPGVGYTFGSGTRLTVV.

The chain is built from TRBV6-6 and TRBJ1-1; unclear D gene. With 2 bases removed from V and 7 bases from J, the gap between germline ends came to 14 bases. In germline, CDR1 is MNHNY, CDR2 SVGAGI (reference sequence). The CDR3 covers 14 residues. The chain's CDR3 is CASSYGQEVGEAFF. CDR3 coding DNA: TGTGCCAGCAGTTACGGCCAGGAGGTTGGTGAAGCTTTCTTT.

This clonotype has a count of ten or more. The V gene is TRBV27, the J gene TRBJ2-2; 7 bases are shared with TRBD1. Germline loops: CDR1 MNHEY, CDR2 SMNVEV (reference sequence). CDR3 length: 15 residues. Unmatched junction bases numbered 7, after V lost 5 bases and J lost 4 bases. CDR3 in DNA: TGTGCCAGCAGTGAGACAGGGTTGAGCACCGGGGAGCTGTTTTTT. Translated: CASSETGLSTGELFF.

In this sample, this clonotype turned up a few times. The CDR3 coding sequence is TGCAGTGCGGGGCGCCGCAATCAGCCCCAGCATTTT. Protein sequence: CSAGRRNQPQHF. This chain links TRBV20-1 with TRBJ1-5; tentatively, D is TRBD1 (5 bases). CDR3 size: 12 residues. The germline gives CDR1 DFQATT, CDR2 SNEGSKA (reference sequence). V lost 6 bases to trimming and J lost 2 bases, with 8 bases between them.

This clonotype was counted between two and nine times. This chain joins TRBV20-1 and TRBJ2-1; D is possibly TRBD1 or TRBD2 (6 bases each). Germline V lookup: CDR1 DFQATT, CDR2 SNEGSKA (reference sequence). The CDR3 loop spans 14 amino acids. Trimming stripped 4 bases from V and 8 bases from J, with 18 bases between. The chain's CDR3 is CSAIWGATRDEQFF. CDR3 in DNA: TGCAGTGCTATCTGGGGGGCAACCAGGGATGAGCAGTTCTTC.

The rearrangement uses TRBV4-1 and TRBJ2-1, with 8 bases aligning to TRBD2. V was clipped by 2 bases and J by 4 bases; unmatched bases: 7. Germline CDR1 is MGHRA and CDR2 is YSYEKL. The CDR3 extends over 16 amino acids. The CDR3 nucleotides read TGCGCCAGCAGCCAACCTATCCAGCGGGGGTACAATGAGCAGTTCTTC. Protein: CASSQPIQRGYNEQFF.

The chain employs TRBV6-6 and TRBJ1-3, with 10 bases that match TRBD1. Trimming cost V 3 bases and J 6 bases; bases outside gene matches: 5. CDR1 MNHNY and CDR2 SVGAGI come from the germline V gene (reference sequence). This CDR3 spans 15 amino acids. CDR3: CASSYSGQGINTIYF. The CDR3 region has the DNA TGTGCCAGCAGTTATTCGGGACAGGGGATAAACACCATATATTTT.

The J gene is TRBJ2-1, the V gene TRBV24-1, with a tentative D call TRBD2 (5 bases). Germline values: CDR1 KGHDR, CDR2 SFDVKD. Trimming cost V 4 bases and J 4 bases, with 13 bases left between them. The CDR3 spans 15 residues. CDR3: CATSDPGADYNEQFF. The CDR3 nucleotides read TGTGCCACCAGTGACCCCGGAGCGGATTACAATGAGCAGTTCTTC.

Of note for this clonotype: Given a much more abundant clone one base away, this may be a read error. V gene TRBV12-3 or TRBV12-4 combines with J gene TRBJ1-1; no firm D call. The CDR3 consists of 13 residues. Trimming took 6 bases from V and 4 from J, leaving 12 bases between them. CDR3 bases: TGTGCCAGCAGCCCTCCTTCTCGCACTGAAGCTTTCTTT. This gives the protein CASSPPSRTEAFF.

V and J are TRBV7-9 and TRBJ1-1; D may be TRBD1 (6 bases). The V end was cut by 8 bases, the J end by 4 bases, with 17 bases between. The V gene's germline CDR1 is SEHNR and CDR2 FQNEAQ (reference sequence). This CDR3 is 14 amino acids long. The CDR3 loop is CASFHLGAGTEAFF. CDR3 nucleotide sequence: TGTGCCAGCTTCCATTTGGGGGCAGGCACTGAAGCTTTCTTT. Combining the CDR3 with reference TRBV7-9 and TRBJ1-1 gives the whole variable domain DTGVSQNPRHKITKRGQNVTFRCDPISEHNRLYWYRQTLGQGPEFLTYFQNEAQLEKSRLLSDRFSAERPKGSFSTLEIQRTEQGDSAMYLCASFHLGAGTEAFFGQGTRLTVV.

A few counts support this clonotype. J is TRBJ2-3 and V is TRBV20-1; weak D call: TRBD2 (6 bases). This CDR3 region has 15 residues. V shed 3 bases and J shed 1 base, with 14 bases lying between them. Germline values: CDR1 DFQATT, CDR2 SNEGSKA (reference sequence). The CDR3 reads CSASLAGLGTDTQYF. The CDR3 DNA reads TGCAGTGCTAGCCTTGCGGGGTTAGGCACAGATACGCAGTATTTT.

The V call is TRBV2, the J call TRBJ1-2; D remains unclear. V was trimmed by 3 bases and J by 10 bases, leaving 18 bases between them. Germline V CDR1 and CDR2: SNHLY, FYNNEI. The CDR3 consists of 14 residues. CDR3 nucleotide sequence: TGTGCCAGCAGTGACTCTGGCAGTCCTCACGACTACACCTTC. Translating it yields CASSDSGSPHDYTF.

The sample holds a few counts of this clonotype. The CDR3: CASSQDIHQPQHF. The CDR3 region has the DNA TGCGCCAGCAGCCAAGATATCCATCAGCCCCAGCATTTT. V and J are TRBV4-3 and TRBJ1-5; D not certain. The CDR3 sequence is 13 residues long. Trimming took 0 bases from V and 5 from J, leaving 5 bases between them. The V gene's germline CDR1 is LGHNA and CDR2 YSLEER.

The gene calls are TRBV2 and TRBJ2-1; 11 bases map to TRBD2. CDR3 length: 15 residues. From germline, CDR1 is SNHLY and CDR2 FYNNEI. With 5 bases clipped from V and 5 bases from J, the junction kept 5 bases outside the gene matches. The CDR3 DNA reads TGTGCCAGCAGTCCACTAGCGGGAGCCCACAATGAGCAGTTCTTC. As protein: CASSPLAGAHNEQFF.

A note on this clonotype: A single base separates this from a much larger clone, so it may be a read error. The chain links TRBV2 to TRBJ2-1; D perhaps matches TRBD2 (6 bases). In germline, CDR1 is SNHLY, CDR2 FYNNEI. Trimming removed 8 bases at V and 3 bases at J, with 11 bases between. This CDR3 has 13 residues. CDR3 in DNA: TGTGCCAGCGGAGGGGCACGCTACAATGAGCAGTTCTTC. Encoded protein: CASGGARYNEQFF.

V and J are TRBV7-9 and TRBJ2-7; TRBD1 matches at 7 bases. V shed 2 bases and J 4 bases; nucleotides not matched to a gene: 8. This CDR3 is 15 amino acids long. Germline V lookup: CDR1 SEHNR, CDR2 FQNEAQ (reference sequence). Written as DNA, the CDR3 is TGTGCCAGCAGCTTACAGACAGGGCTGGAGTACGAGCAGTACTTC. Amino acids: CASSLQTGLEYEQYF.

This clonotype appeared a few times. The rearrangement uses TRBV5-1 and TRBJ2-2; 9 bases map to TRBD1. The CDR3 contains 16 residues. V lost 5 bases to trimming and J lost 3 bases; unmatched junction nucleotides: 8. CDR1 is SGHRS and CDR2 is YFSETQ in the germline V gene. The CDR3 is CASRLFRDRDTGELFF. For the CDR3, the DNA is TGCGCCAGCAGACTCTTCCGGGACAGGGACACCGGGGAGCTGTTTTTT.

This clonotype was counted a few times. The rearrangement links TRBV7-6 to TRBJ1-1; maybe TRBD1 (5 bases). Germline V gene data show CDR1 as SGHVS and CDR2 as FNYEAQ. V was cut by 1 base and J by 5 bases, with 11 bases left in between. The CDR3 is 14 amino acids. CDR3 residues: CASSLGPAGTEAFF. CDR3 sequence (DNA): TGTGCCAGCAGCTTAGGACCCGCAGGGACTGAAGCTTTCTTT.

There are a few counts of this clonotype. This rearrangement joins TRBV11-1 to TRBJ1-1; possibly TRBD1 for D (5 bases). The germline V and J ends were trimmed by 5 bases and 9 bases, with 13 bases remaining between them. The length of the CDR3 is 12 residues. Germline values: CDR1 SGHAT, CDR2 FQDESV (reference sequence). CDR3 nucleotides: TGTGCCAGCAGCCCGGCGGGGGAGAAAGCTTTCTTT. Amino acids: CASSPAGEKAFF.

The gene calls are TRBV29-1 and TRBJ1-3; 11 nucleotides agree with TRBD1. The CDR3 has 14 amino acids. V shed 7 bases, J shed 4 bases, and the junction held 6 bases outside the gene matches. Germline CDR1 SQVTM, CDR2 ANQGSEA. The CDR3 coding sequence is TGCAGCGGCACCGGGACAGGGGGAGGAAACACCATATATTTT. This encodes CSGTGTGGGNTIYF. The complete variable domain, with remaining parts taken from reference TRBV29-1 and TRBJ1-3, reads SAVISQKPSRDICQRGTSLTIQCQVDSQVTMMFWYRQQPGQSLTLIATANQGSEATYESGFVIDKFPISRPNLTFSTLTVSNMSPEDSSIYLCSGTGTGGGNTIYFGEGSWLTVV.

The gene calls are TRBV7-8 and TRBJ1-1, with D possibly TRBD1 on 5 matching bases. The CDR3 is 16 amino acids. The V gene lost 1 base and the J gene lost 0 bases, with 12 bases spanning the gap. Per the germline V gene, CDR1 is SGHVS and CDR2 is FQNEAQ. The CDR3 DNA is TGTGCCAGCAGCTTAGTAGCCCCAGGGATGAACACTGAAGCTTTCTTT. Encoded protein: CASSLVAPGMNTEAFF.

This clonotype has just a few counts. The rearrangement links TRBV27 to TRBJ1-2; tentative D call: TRBD1 (6 bases). Between the trimmed V and J ends, which lost 5 bases and 0 bases, there was a span of 16 bases. Per the germline V gene, CDR1 is MNHEY and CDR2 is SMNVEV (reference sequence). The CDR3 runs to 16 residues. CDR3 amino acids: CASSPSLGGANYGYTF. The DNA of the CDR3 is TGTGCCAGCAGTCCGTCGTTAGGGGGGGCTAACTATGGCTACACCTTC.

As to this clonotype: Germline is not matched at one junction end, which may reflect a read error. The chain employs TRBV6-6 and TRBJ1-2; D unresolved. The CDR3 spans 12 residues. Germline V gene data show CDR1 as MNHNY and CDR2 as SVGAGI (reference sequence). For the CDR3, the DNA is TGTGCCAGCAGTTCATCCTCCTATTGCTACACCTTC. Protein product: CASSSSSYCYTF.

Note on this clonotype: This may be a read error, as it is one base from a much larger clone. V gene TRBV12-3 or TRBV12-4 combines with J gene TRBJ2-5, with D maybe TRBD1 (6 bases). This CDR3 is built from 14 residues. The DNA for the CDR3 is TGTGCCAGCAGTTCCCTTGACAGGATGGAGACCCAGTGCTTC. This translates into CASSSLDRMETQCF.

Notes on this clonotype: Its ends do not fully match the called genes, so a read error is possible. The rearrangement uses TRBV6-1 and TRBJ1-2, with TRBD1 as a possible D gene (6 bases). Per the germline V gene, CDR1 is MNHNS and CDR2 is SASEGT. The CDR3 runs to 10 residues. The CDR3, as DNA: TGTGCCAGCAGTGAAGACAGGGAGGCCTTC. Translating gives CASSEDREAF.